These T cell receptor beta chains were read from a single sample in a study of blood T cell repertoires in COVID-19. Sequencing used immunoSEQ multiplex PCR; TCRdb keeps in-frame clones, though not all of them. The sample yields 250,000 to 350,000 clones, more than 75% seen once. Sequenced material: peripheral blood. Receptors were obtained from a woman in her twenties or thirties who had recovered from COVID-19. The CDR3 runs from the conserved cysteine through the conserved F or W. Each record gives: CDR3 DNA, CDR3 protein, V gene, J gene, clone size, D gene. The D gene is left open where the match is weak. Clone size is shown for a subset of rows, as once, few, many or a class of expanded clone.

cdr3_nt: TGTGCCAGCAGTTATTCTAGCGGGAGCGATGAGCAGTTCTTC; cdr3_aa: CASSYSSGSDEQFF; v_call: TRBV27; j_call: TRBJ2-1; clone_size: NA; d_call: TRBD2
cdr3_nt: TGTGCCAGCAGCTTCACAGGGGTTGCGTACGAGCAGTACTTC; cdr3_aa: CASSFTGVAYEQYF; v_call: TRBV11-2; j_call: TRBJ2-7; clone_size: NA; d_call: TRBD1
cdr3_nt: TGTGCCAGCAGCCCACTAGCGGGGGGCACAGATACGCAGTATTTT; cdr3_aa: CASSPLAGGTDTQYF; v_call: TRBV11-2; j_call: TRBJ2-3; clone_size: NA; d_call: TRBD2
cdr3_nt: TGTGCCAGCAGCTTGGAACACAGGGAGTTAGGCACAGATACGCAGTATTTT; cdr3_aa: CASSLEHRELGTDTQYF; v_call: TRBV5-5; j_call: TRBJ2-3; clone_size: NA; d_call: NA
cdr3_nt: TGTGCCAGCAGCATGACTAGGGATACGCAGTATTTT; cdr3_aa: CASSMTRDTQYF; v_call: TRBV13; j_call: TRBJ2-3; clone_size: NA; d_call: NA
cdr3_nt: TGTGCCAGCAGTTACGGAGAATACGAGCAGTACTTC; cdr3_aa: CASSYGEYEQYF; v_call: TRBV6-2/TRBV6-3; j_call: TRBJ2-7; clone_size: NA; d_call: NA
cdr3_nt: TGTGCCAGCGGCCCTCGGGGGAACCAGTACTTC; cdr3_aa: CASGPRGNQYF; v_call: TRBV28; j_call: TRBJ2-5; clone_size: NA; d_call: NA
cdr3_nt: TGTGCCAGCAGTTCTTCCAATGAGCAGTTCTTC; cdr3_aa: CASSSSNEQFF; v_call: TRBV27; j_call: TRBJ2-1; clone_size: NA; d_call: NA
cdr3_nt: TGTGCCAGTAGTCCCAAACCAGGGGGTAACGCTGAAGCTTTCTTT; cdr3_aa: CASSPKPGGNAEAFF; v_call: TRBV19; j_call: TRBJ1-1; clone_size: NA; d_call: TRBD1
cdr3_nt: TGTGCCAGCAGCGTAGAGCGGGCGAGGACAGATACGCAGTATTTT; cdr3_aa: CASSVERARTDTQYF; v_call: TRBV9; j_call: TRBJ2-3; clone_size: NA; d_call: NA
cdr3_nt: TGTGCCAGTAGTATAGATCTCCCCGGGGGGTCCTACGAGCAGTACTTC; cdr3_aa: CASSIDLPGGSYEQYF; v_call: TRBV19; j_call: TRBJ2-7; clone_size: NA; d_call: TRBD2
cdr3_nt: TGTGCCAGCAGCCATCGGGTCTACGAGCAGTACTTC; cdr3_aa: CASSHRVYEQYF; v_call: TRBV7-2; j_call: TRBJ2-7; clone_size: NA; d_call: NA
cdr3_nt: TGTGCCAGCAGTCCCACACGGGGGGGCTACGAGCAGTACTTC; cdr3_aa: CASSPTRGGYEQYF; v_call: TRBV27; j_call: TRBJ2-7; clone_size: NA; d_call: TRBD2
cdr3_nt: TGCGCCAGCAGCTGGACTAGCGGGGGTACCTACGAGCAGTACTTC; cdr3_aa: CASSWTSGGTYEQYF; v_call: TRBV5-1; j_call: TRBJ2-7; clone_size: NA; d_call: TRBD2
cdr3_nt: TGTGCCAGTCGGTCCGTTCTCGGCTACGAGCAGTACTTC; cdr3_aa: CASRSVLGYEQYF; v_call: TRBV19; j_call: TRBJ2-7; clone_size: NA; d_call: NA
cdr3_nt: TGTGCTAGTGGTAAACAGGGTTTTGTTAACACCGGGGAGCTGTTTTTT; cdr3_aa: CASGKQGFVNTGELFF; v_call: TRBV12-5; j_call: TRBJ2-2; clone_size: NA; d_call: NA
cdr3_nt: TGCGCCAGCAGGCAGAGCGTGAACACTGAAGCTTTCTTT; cdr3_aa: CASRQSVNTEAFF; v_call: TRBV5-1; j_call: TRBJ1-1; clone_size: NA; d_call: NA
cdr3_nt: TGTGCCAGCAGCTGGACAGGGAGGGACGGCTACACCTTC; cdr3_aa: CASSWTGRDGYTF; v_call: TRBV7-2; j_call: TRBJ1-2; clone_size: NA; d_call: TRBD1
cdr3_nt: TGTGCCAGCAGTTTATGGGGGGCAGGGGGCAATCAGCCCCAGCATTTT; cdr3_aa: CASSLWGAGGNQPQHF; v_call: TRBV28; j_call: TRBJ1-5; clone_size: NA; d_call: NA
cdr3_nt: TGTGCCAGCAACAGGGTAATGAATCGCTACACCTTC; cdr3_aa: CASNRVMNRYTF; v_call: TRBV28; j_call: TRBJ1-2; clone_size: NA; d_call: NA
cdr3_nt: TGTGCCACCAGTGATTCGTACAGGGGGTGGGAGCAGTACTTC; cdr3_aa: CATSDSYRGWEQYF; v_call: TRBV24-1; j_call: TRBJ2-7; clone_size: NA; d_call: TRBD1
cdr3_nt: TGTGCCAGCTCACCGGGACAGGGGAACACTGAAGCTTTCTTT; cdr3_aa: CASSPGQGNTEAFF; v_call: TRBV18; j_call: TRBJ1-1; clone_size: NA; d_call: TRBD1
cdr3_nt: TGTGCCAGCAGCCGACTAGCGGGGGGGCCGAGTGAGCAGTTCTTC; cdr3_aa: CASSRLAGGPSEQFF; v_call: TRBV6-5; j_call: TRBJ2-1; clone_size: NA; d_call: TRBD2
cdr3_nt: TGTGCCAGCAGCTTATCGGCGGGCGAGAAGACCCAGTACTTC; cdr3_aa: CASSLSAGEKTQYF; v_call: TRBV7-9; j_call: TRBJ2-5; clone_size: NA; d_call: NA
cdr3_nt: TGTGCCAGCAGCCGGCTGGGGGGAACGGGGGCCAACGTCCTGACTTTC; cdr3_aa: CASSRLGGTGANVLTF; v_call: TRBV13; j_call: TRBJ2-6; clone_size: NA; d_call: NA
cdr3_nt: TGTGCCAGCAGCCAGCGGGGATCCACAGATACGCAGTATTTT; cdr3_aa: CASSQRGSTDTQYF; v_call: TRBV3-1/TRBV3-2; j_call: TRBJ2-3; clone_size: NA; d_call: NA
cdr3_nt: TGCAGCGTTACCGGTCGCTATGGCTACACCTTC; cdr3_aa: CSVTGRYGYTF; v_call: TRBV29-1; j_call: TRBJ1-2; clone_size: NA; d_call: NA
cdr3_nt: TGTGCCAGCAGTTACTTGGTCCAGGGTGAGCAGTTCTTC; cdr3_aa: CASSYLVQGEQFF; v_call: TRBV6-5; j_call: TRBJ2-1; clone_size: NA; d_call: NA
cdr3_nt: TGTGCCAGCAGCAAAGCTAAAGGACAGGGGGGTCATAGCAATCAGCCCCAGCATTTT; cdr3_aa: CASSKAKGQGGHSNQPQHF; v_call: TRBV21-1; j_call: TRBJ1-5; clone_size: NA; d_call: NA
cdr3_nt: TGTGCCAGCAGCTTAGAGGGGTATGGCTACACCTTC; cdr3_aa: CASSLEGYGYTF; v_call: TRBV7-9; j_call: TRBJ1-2; clone_size: NA; d_call: NA
cdr3_nt: TGTGCCAGCAGCTCTAGCGGGGGGACTGAGCAGTTCTTC; cdr3_aa: CASSSSGGTEQFF; v_call: TRBV11-3; j_call: TRBJ2-1; clone_size: NA; d_call: TRBD2
cdr3_nt: TGTGCCAGCAGCACAGGGGCAGATACGCAGTATTTT; cdr3_aa: CASSTGADTQYF; v_call: TRBV7-3; j_call: TRBJ2-3; clone_size: NA; d_call: TRBD1
cdr3_nt: TGTGCCAGTAGTATTGTAGGGGCGATGTCTAACTATGGCTACACCTTC; cdr3_aa: CASSIVGAMSNYGYTF; v_call: TRBV19; j_call: TRBJ1-2; clone_size: few; d_call: NA
cdr3_nt: TGTGCCAGCAGCCAAGAGACTACAGGGGCCGGTGGAAACACCATATATTTT; cdr3_aa: CASSQETTGAGGNTIYF; v_call: TRBV3-1/TRBV3-2; j_call: TRBJ1-3; clone_size: NA; d_call: TRBD1
cdr3_nt: TGTGCCAGCAGCCGGGGAGGGAGCGGGAGCGGCAATGAGCAGTTCTTC; cdr3_aa: CASSRGGSGSGNEQFF; v_call: TRBV14; j_call: TRBJ2-1; clone_size: NA; d_call: TRBD2
cdr3_nt: TGCAGCGTCAGGACTAGCGGCTCCTACGAGCAGTACTTC; cdr3_aa: CSVRTSGSYEQYF; v_call: TRBV29-1; j_call: TRBJ2-7; clone_size: NA; d_call: TRBD2
cdr3_nt: TGTGCCAGCAGTTTTAGTGAGGGGGCGCGAGAGCAGTACTTC; cdr3_aa: CASSFSEGAREQYF; v_call: TRBV28; j_call: TRBJ2-7; clone_size: NA; d_call: TRBD1
cdr3_nt: TGTGCCACCGGGACAGGGTCCGAGCCCCAGCATTTT; cdr3_aa: CATGTGSEPQHF; v_call: TRBV25-1; j_call: TRBJ1-5; clone_size: NA; d_call: TRBD1
cdr3_nt: TGCGCCAGCAGACTAGCGGGGGGACAAGAGACCCAGTACTTC; cdr3_aa: CASRLAGGQETQYF; v_call: TRBV5-1; j_call: TRBJ2-5; clone_size: NA; d_call: TRBD2
cdr3_nt: TGCGCCAGCAGGATGGGACAGGGGGAATCACCCCTCCACTTT; cdr3_aa: CASRMGQGESPLHF; v_call: TRBV5-1; j_call: TRBJ1-6; clone_size: NA; d_call: TRBD1
cdr3_nt: TGTGCCACCAGTGATGGAGACGAGCAGTACTTC; cdr3_aa: CATSDGDEQYF; v_call: TRBV24-1; j_call: TRBJ2-7; clone_size: NA; d_call: NA
cdr3_nt: TGTGCCAGCAGTGGCCTGGGGAGAGCCTCACCCCTCCACTTT; cdr3_aa: CASSGLGRASPLHF; v_call: TRBV2; j_call: TRBJ1-6; clone_size: NA; d_call: NA
cdr3_nt: TGTGCCAGCAGCTTTTCCCCCTCGGGGACACCCCTCCACTTT; cdr3_aa: CASSFSPSGTPLHF; v_call: TRBV11-2; j_call: TRBJ1-6; clone_size: NA; d_call: NA
cdr3_nt: TGTGCCAGCAGCCAAGGGGACTATTTTAGCTCCTACAATGAGCAGTTCTTC; cdr3_aa: CASSQGDYFSSYNEQFF; v_call: TRBV14; j_call: TRBJ2-1; clone_size: NA; d_call: TRBD2
cdr3_nt: TGTGCCAGCAGCCTTGGAGCTTCCTCCTACGAGCAGTACTTC; cdr3_aa: CASSLGASSYEQYF; v_call: TRBV11-3; j_call: TRBJ2-7; clone_size: NA; d_call: NA